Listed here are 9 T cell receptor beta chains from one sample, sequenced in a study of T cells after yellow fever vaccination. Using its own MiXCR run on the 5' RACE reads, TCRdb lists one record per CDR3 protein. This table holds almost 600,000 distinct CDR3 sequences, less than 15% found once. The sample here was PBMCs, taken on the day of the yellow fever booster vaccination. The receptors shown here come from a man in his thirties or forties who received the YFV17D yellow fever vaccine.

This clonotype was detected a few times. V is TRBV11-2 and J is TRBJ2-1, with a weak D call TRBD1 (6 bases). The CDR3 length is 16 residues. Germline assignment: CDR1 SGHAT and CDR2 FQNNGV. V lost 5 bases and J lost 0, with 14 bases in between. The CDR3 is CASSPRQEISYNEQFF. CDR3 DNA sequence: TGTGCCAGCAGCCCTCGACAGGAGATCTCCTACAATGAGCAGTTCTTC.

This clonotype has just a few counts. CDR3 sequence: CASGEAGNIQYF. The CDR3 coding sequence is TGTGCCAGCGGGGAGGCCGGAAACATTCAGTACTTC. This chain joins TRBV11-2 and TRBJ2-4; D might be TRBD2 (6 bases). Germline CDR1 reads SGHAT; CDR2 reads FQNNGV. Trimming removed 8 bases at V and 6 bases at J, with 11 bases between. This CDR3 has 12 amino acids.

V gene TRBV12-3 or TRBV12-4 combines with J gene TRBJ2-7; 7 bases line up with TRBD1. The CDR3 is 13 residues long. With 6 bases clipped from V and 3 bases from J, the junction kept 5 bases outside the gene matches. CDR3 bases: TGTGCCAGCAGAGCCGGGACAGACTACGAGCAGTACTTC. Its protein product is CASRAGTDYEQYF.

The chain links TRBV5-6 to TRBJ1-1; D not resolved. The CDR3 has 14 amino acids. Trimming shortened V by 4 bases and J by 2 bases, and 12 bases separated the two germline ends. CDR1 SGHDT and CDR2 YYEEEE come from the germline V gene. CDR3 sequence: CASSLWEINTEAFF. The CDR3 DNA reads TGTGCCAGCAGCCTATGGGAGATCAACACTGAAGCTTTCTTT.

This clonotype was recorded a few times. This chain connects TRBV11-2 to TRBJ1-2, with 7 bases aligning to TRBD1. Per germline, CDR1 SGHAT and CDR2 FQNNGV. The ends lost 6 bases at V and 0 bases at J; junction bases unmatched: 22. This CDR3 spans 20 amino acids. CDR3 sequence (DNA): TGTGCCAGCAGGAGACAGGGAATGCGGGCCACGACAATGCCTAACTATGGCTACACCTTC. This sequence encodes CASRRQGMRATTMPNYGYTF. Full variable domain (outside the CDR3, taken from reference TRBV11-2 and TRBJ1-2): EAGVAQSPRYKIIEKRQSVAFWCNPISGHATLYWYQQILGQGPKLLIQFQNNGVVDDSQLPKDRFSAERLKGVDSTLKIQPAKLEDSAVYLCASRRQGMRATTMPNYGYTFGSGTRLTVV.

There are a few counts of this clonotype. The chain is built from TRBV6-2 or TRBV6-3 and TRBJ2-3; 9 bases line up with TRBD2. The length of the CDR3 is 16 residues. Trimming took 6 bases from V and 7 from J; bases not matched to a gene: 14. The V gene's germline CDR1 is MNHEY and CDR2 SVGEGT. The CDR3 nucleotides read TGTGCCAGCAGACAAGGGCGCGGGAGGGCCTCGAATACGCAGTATTTT. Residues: CASRQGRGRASNTQYF.

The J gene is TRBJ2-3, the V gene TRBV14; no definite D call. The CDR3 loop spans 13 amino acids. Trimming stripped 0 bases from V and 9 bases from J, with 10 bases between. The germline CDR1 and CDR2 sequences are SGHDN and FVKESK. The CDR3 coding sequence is TGTGCCAGCAGCCAAGATGCGAGAAGGACGCAGTATTTT. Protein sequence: CASSQDARRTQYF.

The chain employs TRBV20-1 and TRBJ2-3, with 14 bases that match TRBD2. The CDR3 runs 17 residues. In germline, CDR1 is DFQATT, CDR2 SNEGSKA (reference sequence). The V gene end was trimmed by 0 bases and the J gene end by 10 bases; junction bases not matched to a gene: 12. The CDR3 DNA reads TGCAGTGCTAGAGATCTTTACGGGACTAGCGGGAGTGAGGCGCAGTATTTT. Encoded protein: CSARDLYGTSGSEAQYF.

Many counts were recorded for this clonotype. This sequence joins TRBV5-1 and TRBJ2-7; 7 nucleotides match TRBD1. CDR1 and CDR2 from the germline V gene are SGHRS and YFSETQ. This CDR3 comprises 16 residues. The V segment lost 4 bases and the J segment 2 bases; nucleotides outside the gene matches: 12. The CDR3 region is CASSGPQGTSTYEQYF. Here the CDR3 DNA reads TGCGCCAGCAGCGGGCCACAGGGGACCTCCACCTACGAGCAGTACTTC.